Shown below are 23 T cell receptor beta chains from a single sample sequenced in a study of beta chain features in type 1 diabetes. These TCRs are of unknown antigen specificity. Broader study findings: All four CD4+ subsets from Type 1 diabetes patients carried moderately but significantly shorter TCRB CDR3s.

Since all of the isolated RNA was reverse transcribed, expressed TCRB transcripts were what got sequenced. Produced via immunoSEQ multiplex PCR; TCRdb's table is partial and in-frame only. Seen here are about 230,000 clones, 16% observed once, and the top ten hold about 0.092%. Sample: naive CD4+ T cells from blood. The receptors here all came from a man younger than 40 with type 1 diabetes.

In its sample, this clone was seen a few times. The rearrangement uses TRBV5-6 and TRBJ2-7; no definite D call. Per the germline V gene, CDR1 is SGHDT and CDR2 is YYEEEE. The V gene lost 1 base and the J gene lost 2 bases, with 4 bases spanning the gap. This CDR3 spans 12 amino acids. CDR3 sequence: CASSLSTYEQYF. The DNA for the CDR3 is TGTGCCAGCAGCTTGTCCACCTACGAGCAGTACTTC.

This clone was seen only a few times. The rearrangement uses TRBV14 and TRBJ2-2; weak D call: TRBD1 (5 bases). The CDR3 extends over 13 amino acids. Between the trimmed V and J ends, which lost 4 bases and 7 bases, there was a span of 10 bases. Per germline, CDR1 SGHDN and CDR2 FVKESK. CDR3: CASSLQGGGELFF. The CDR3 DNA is TGTGCCAGCAGCCTCCAGGGCGGCGGGGAGCTGTTTTTT.

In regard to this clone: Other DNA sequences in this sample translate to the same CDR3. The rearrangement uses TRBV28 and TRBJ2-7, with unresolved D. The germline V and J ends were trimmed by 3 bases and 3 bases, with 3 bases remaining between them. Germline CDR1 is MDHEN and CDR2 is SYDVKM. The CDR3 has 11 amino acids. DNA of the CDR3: TGTGCCAGCAGTTTGGGCTACGAGCAGTACTTC. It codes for CASSLGYEQYF.

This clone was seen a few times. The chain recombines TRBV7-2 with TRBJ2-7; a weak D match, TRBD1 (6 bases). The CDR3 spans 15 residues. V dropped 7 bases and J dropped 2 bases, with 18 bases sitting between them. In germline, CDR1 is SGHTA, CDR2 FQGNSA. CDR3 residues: CASTPVGGLTYEQYF. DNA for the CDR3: TGTGCCAGCACCCCCGTTGGGGGCCTCACCTACGAGCAGTACTTC.

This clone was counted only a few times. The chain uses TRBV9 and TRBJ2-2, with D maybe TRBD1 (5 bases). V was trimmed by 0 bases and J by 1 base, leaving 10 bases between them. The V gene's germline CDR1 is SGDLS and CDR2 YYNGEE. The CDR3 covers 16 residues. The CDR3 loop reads CASSVDRTLNTGELFF. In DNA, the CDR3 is TGTGCCAGCAGCGTAGACAGGACATTGAACACCGGGGAGCTGTTTTTT.

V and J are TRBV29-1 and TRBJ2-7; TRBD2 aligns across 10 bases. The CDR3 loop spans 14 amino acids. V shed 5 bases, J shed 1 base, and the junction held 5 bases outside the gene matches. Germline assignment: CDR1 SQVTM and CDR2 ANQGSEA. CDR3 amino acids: CSVHGTSASYEQYF. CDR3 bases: TGCAGCGTTCACGGGACTAGCGCTTCCTACGAGCAGTACTTC.

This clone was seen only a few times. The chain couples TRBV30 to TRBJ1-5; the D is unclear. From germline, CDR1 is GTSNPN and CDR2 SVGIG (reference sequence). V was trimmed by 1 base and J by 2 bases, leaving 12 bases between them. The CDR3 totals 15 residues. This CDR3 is CAWSGVDGGNQPQHF. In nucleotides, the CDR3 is TGTGCCTGGAGTGGAGTGGACGGGGGCAATCAGCCCCAGCATTTT.

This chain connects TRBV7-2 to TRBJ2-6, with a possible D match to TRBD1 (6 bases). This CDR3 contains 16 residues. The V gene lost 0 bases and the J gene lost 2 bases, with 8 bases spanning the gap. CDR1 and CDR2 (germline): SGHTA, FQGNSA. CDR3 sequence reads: CASSLAAGAGANVLTF. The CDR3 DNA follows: TGTGCCAGCAGCTTAGCGGCAGGGGCTGGGGCCAACGTCCTGACTTTC.

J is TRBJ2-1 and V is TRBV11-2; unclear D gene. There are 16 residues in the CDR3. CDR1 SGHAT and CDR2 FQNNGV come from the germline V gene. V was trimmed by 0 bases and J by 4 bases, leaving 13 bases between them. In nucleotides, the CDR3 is TGTGCCAGCAGCTTAGATGGCGTCTCCCCGTACAATGAGCAGTTCTTC. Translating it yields CASSLDGVSPYNEQFF.

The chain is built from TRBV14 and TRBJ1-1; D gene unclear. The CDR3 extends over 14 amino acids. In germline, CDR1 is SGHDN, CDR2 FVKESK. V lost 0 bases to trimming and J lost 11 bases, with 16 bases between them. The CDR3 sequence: CASSQENSGRGAFF. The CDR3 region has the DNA TGTGCCAGCAGCCAAGAGAATTCCGGGCGCGGGGCTTTCTTT.

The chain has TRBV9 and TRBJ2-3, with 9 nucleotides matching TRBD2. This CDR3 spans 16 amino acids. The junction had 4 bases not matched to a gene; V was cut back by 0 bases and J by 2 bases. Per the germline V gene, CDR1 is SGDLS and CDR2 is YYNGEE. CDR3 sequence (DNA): TGTGCCAGCAGCGTAGCGACTAGCGGTAACACAGATACGCAGTATTTT. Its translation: CASSVATSGNTDTQYF.

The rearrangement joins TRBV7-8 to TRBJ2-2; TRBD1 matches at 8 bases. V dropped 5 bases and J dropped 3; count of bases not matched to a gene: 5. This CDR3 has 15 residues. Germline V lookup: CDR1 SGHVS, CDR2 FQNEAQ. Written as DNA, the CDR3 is TGTGCCAGCAGCCGCGGACAGGGAGACACCGGGGAGCTGTTTTTT. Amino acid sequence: CASSRGQGDTGELFF. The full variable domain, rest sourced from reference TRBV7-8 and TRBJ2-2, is GAGVSQSPRYKVAKRGQDVALRCDPISGHVSLFWYQQALGQGPEFLTYFQNEAQLDKSGLPSDRFFAERPEGSVSTLKIQRTQQEDSAVYLCASSRGQGDTGELFFGEGSRLTVL.

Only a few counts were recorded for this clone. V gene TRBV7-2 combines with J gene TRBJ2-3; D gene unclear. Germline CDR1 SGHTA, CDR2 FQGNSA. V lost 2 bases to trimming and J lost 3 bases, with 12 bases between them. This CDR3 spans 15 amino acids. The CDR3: CASSLYSLWTDTQYF. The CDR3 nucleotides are TGTGCCAGCAGCTTATATAGTCTCTGGACAGATACGCAGTATTTT.

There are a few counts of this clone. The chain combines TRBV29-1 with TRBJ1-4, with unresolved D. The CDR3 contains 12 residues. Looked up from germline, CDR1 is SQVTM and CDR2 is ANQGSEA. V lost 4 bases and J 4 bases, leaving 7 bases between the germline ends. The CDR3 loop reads CSVGKLNEKLFF. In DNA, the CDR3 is TGCAGCGTTGGTAAACTTAATGAAAAACTGTTTTTT.

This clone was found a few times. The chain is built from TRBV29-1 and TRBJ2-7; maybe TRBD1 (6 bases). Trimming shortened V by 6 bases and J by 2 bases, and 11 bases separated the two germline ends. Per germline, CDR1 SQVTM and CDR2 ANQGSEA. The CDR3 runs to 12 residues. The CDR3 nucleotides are TGCAGCGTCACCGGACAGACCTACGAGCAGTACTTC. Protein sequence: CSVTGQTYEQYF.

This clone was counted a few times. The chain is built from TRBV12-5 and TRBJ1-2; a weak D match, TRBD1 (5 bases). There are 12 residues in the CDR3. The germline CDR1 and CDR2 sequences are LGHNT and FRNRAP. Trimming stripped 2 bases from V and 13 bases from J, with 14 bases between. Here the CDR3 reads CASGLSSWTITF. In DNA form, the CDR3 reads TGTGCTAGTGGTTTGAGCTCTTGGACAATCACCTTC.

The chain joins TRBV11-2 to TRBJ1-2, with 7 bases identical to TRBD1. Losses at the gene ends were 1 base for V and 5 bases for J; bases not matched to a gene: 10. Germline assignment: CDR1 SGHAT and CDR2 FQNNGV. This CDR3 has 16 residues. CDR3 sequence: CASSLVSTGPAYGYTF. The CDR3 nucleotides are TGTGCCAGCAGCTTAGTCTCGACAGGGCCCGCTTATGGCTACACCTTC. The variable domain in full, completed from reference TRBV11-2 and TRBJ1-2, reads EAGVAQSPRYKIIEKRQSVAFWCNPISGHATLYWYQQILGQGPKLLIQFQNNGVVDDSQLPKDRFSAERLKGVDSTLKIQPAKLEDSAVYLCASSLVSTGPAYGYTFGSGTRLTVV.

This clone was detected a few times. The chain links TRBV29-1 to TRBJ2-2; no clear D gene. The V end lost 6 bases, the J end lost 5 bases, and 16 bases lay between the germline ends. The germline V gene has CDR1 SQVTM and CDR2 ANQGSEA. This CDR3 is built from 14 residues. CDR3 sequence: CSVVVGVMTGELFF. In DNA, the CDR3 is TGCAGCGTGGTAGTTGGGGTTATGACCGGGGAGCTGTTTTTT.

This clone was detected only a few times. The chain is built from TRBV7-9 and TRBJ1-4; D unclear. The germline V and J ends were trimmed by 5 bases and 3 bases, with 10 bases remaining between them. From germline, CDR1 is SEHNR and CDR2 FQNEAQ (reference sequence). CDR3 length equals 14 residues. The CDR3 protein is CASSQGLSNEKLFF. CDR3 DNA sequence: TGTGCCAGCAGCCAAGGGCTCTCTAATGAAAAACTGTTTTTT.

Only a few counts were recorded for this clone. CDR3 amino acids: CASSLEKRTGLEQFF. CDR3 DNA: TGTGCCAGCAGCTTAGAGAAGAGGACAGGGCTTGAGCAGTTCTTC. The rearrangement links TRBV7-2 to TRBJ2-1; 8 bases are shared with TRBD1. Germline V gene lookup returns CDR1 SGHTA and CDR2 FQGNSA. The trim removed 1 base at V and 9 bases at J, leaving 8 bases unmatched. The CDR3 loop spans 15 amino acids. Complete variable domain (other parts from reference TRBV7-2 and TRBJ2-1): GAGVSQSPSNKVTEKGKDVELRCDPISGHTALYWYRQSLGQGLEFLIYFQGNSAPDKSGLPSDRFSAERTGGSVSTLTIQRTQQEDSAVYLCASSLEKRTGLEQFFGPGTRLTVL.

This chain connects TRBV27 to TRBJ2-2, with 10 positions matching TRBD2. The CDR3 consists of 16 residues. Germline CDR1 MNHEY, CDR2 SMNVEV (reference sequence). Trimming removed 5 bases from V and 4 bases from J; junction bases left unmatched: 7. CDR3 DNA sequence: TGTGCCAGCAGTCCAAGGACTAGCGGATTCACCGGGGAGCTGTTTTTT. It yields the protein CASSPRTSGFTGELFF.

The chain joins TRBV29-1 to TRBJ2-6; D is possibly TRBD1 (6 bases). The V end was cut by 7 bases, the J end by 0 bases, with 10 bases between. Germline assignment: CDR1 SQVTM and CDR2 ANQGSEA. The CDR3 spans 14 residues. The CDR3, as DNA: TGCAGCGCCGGACAGACCTCTGGGGCCAACGTCCTGACTTTC. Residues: CSAGQTSGANVLTF.

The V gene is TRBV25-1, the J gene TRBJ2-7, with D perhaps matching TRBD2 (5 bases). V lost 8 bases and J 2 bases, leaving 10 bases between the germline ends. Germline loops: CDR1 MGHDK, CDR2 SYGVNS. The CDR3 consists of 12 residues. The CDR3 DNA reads TGTGCCAGCCGAGCGGACCCCTACGAGCAGTACTTC. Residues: CASRADPYEQYF.